The present TCR beta chain was sequenced within a study of shared clonotypes between healthy human individuals. Some clones are missing from TCRdb's copy, which holds only in-frame ones; the method was immunoSEQ multiplex PCR. The sample has 2 million to 2.5 million clones, less than 95% seen once. The germline V gene encodes CDR1 MGHDK and CDR2 SYGVNS. The CDR3 spans 13 residues. J was trimmed by 6 bases and V by 4 bases; bases with no gene match: 4. Overall study results and limits: Clonotypes shared by all four sorted-subset donors had higher generation probabilities than non-shared clonotypes.

Points on this clone: No antigen is known for it.

The clonotype was recovered from a man aged 18 to 29 in good health. Some clones in this sample may be carry-over from other donors' samples. The chain is built from TRBV25-1 and TRBJ2-3; 7 nucleotides line up with TRBD2. What was sequenced was naive CD4+ T cells from PBMCs. This sample's subset: CD45RA+ positively selected. CDR3 DNA sequence: TGTGCCAGCAGTGTGGGGGGGTCGGATACGCAGTATTTT. Translated: CASSVGGSDTQYF.